This is a list of T cell receptor beta chains from one sample in a study of response to subunit inactivated influenza vaccine. MiXCR was run by TCRdb on the RT-PCR reads, yielding one entry per CDR3 protein. This sample carries 700,000 to 800,000 distinct CDR3 sequences, less than 20% of them seen once, and the ten largest clones take 11%. The specimen comprised PBMCs from blood, sampled roughly 5 days after vaccination. Receptors originate from a man aged 50 to 60 who received an inactivated influenza vaccine. CDR3s include the opening cysteine and the closing phenylalanine or tryptophan. The D gene is left open where the match is weak. Some rows have no size entry. The others give once, few or many, or a class for an expanded clone.

CDR3aa	CDR3nt	d_gene	abundance	v_gene	j_gene
CASSLEGPEQFF	TGTGCCAGCAGCTTAGAGGGTCCTGAGCAGTTCTTC	.	few	TRBV7-2	TRBJ2-1
CASARVPYFGELFF	TGTGCCAGCGCCCGGGTACCGTATTTCGGGGAGCTGTTTTTT	.	.	TRBV27	TRBJ2-2
CAWSVRAGELFF	TGTGCCTGGAGTGTGAGGGCCGGGGAGCTGTTTTTT	.	few	TRBV30	TRBJ2-2
CASSTGTEVDGNIQYF	TGTGCCAGCAGTACCGGGACAGAAGTTGACGGAAACATTCAGTACTTC	TRBD1	.	TRBV6-2/TRBV6-3	TRBJ2-4
CASSLEQGEGYTF	TGCGCCAGCAGCTTGGAGCAGGGGGAAGGCTACACCTTC	TRBD1	.	TRBV5-1	TRBJ1-2
CASSPTGAPYGYTF	TGTGCCAGCAGTCCTACAGGTGCTCCCTATGGCTACACCTTC	.	few	TRBV12-3/TRBV12-4	TRBJ1-2
CASRKGQGNYEQYF	TGCGCCAGCAGAAAAGGACAGGGGAACTACGAGCAGTACTTC	TRBD1	.	TRBV5-1	TRBJ2-7
CSVAAGEQYF	TGCAGCGTTGCAGCAGGCGAGCAGTACTTC	.	many	TRBV29-1	TRBJ2-7
CSARERRAQYF	TGCAGTGCTAGAGAGAGAAGGGCCCAGTACTTC	.	many	TRBV20-1	TRBJ2-5
CASSAGTGTHTQYF	TGTGCCAGCAGTGCGGGGACAGGGACCCATACGCAGTATTTT	TRBD1	few	TRBV2	TRBJ2-3
CSVEDPTRRDTGELFF	TGCAGCGTTGAAGATCCCACGAGAAGAGACACCGGGGAGCTGTTTTTT	.	.	TRBV29-1	TRBJ2-2
CAISGEAGGPDNEQFF	TGTGCCATCAGTGGCGAAGCGGGAGGGCCGGACAATGAGCAGTTCTTC	TRBD2	.	TRBV10-3	TRBJ2-1
CSARSGGYTF	TGCAGTGCTAGGTCCGGTGGCTACACCTTC	.	.	TRBV20-1	TRBJ1-2
CASQRASGGTDTQYF	TGTGCCAGCCAACGAGCTAGCGGGGGTACAGATACGCAGTATTTT	TRBD2	.	TRBV5-5	TRBJ2-3
CASSQGRLSGNTIYF	TGCGCCAGCAGCCAAGGACGGCTCTCTGGAAACACCATATATTTT	.	.	TRBV4-3	TRBJ1-3
CAWGRLRGRTGELFF	TGTGCCTGGGGACGCCTCAGGGGGAGGACCGGGGAGCTGTTTTTT	.	few	TRBV30	TRBJ2-2
CASSSQGASGTQYF	TGTGCCAGCAGTTCTCAGGGGGCCAGTGGGACCCAGTACTTC	TRBD1	few	TRBV6-5	TRBJ2-5
CASSLVSGNYGYTF	TGTGCCAGCAGCTTAGTCTCAGGGAACTATGGCTACACCTTC	.	many	TRBV7-9	TRBJ1-2
CASSGTGGNQETQYF	TGTGCCAGCAGCGGGACAGGGGGCAACCAAGAGACCCAGTACTTC	TRBD1	few	TRBV4-2	TRBJ2-5
CASSPRDRRELFF	TGTGCCAGCAGCCCGAGGGATCGCAGGGAGCTGTTTTTT	.	few	TRBV7-2	TRBJ2-2
CATSRANYEQYF	TGTGCCACCAGCAGAGCCAACTACGAGCAGTACTTC	.	many	TRBV15	TRBJ2-7
CASREQGAGRDTQYF	TGTGCCAGCAGGGAACAGGGGGCGGGGAGAGATACGCAGTATTTT	TRBD1	many	TRBV28	TRBJ2-3
CSASVSGRALDEQFF	TGCAGTGCTTCCGTTAGCGGGAGGGCCTTAGATGAGCAGTTCTTC	TRBD2	.	TRBV20-1	TRBJ2-1
CASSLKTRSGKETQYF	TGTGCCAGCAGCTTAAAGACACGGTCGGGAAAAGAGACCCAGTACTTC	.	.	TRBV7-2	TRBJ2-5
CSARGGGKYEQYF	TGCAGTGCTCGTGGGGGTGGAAAGTACGAGCAGTACTTC	.	.	TRBV29-1	TRBJ2-7